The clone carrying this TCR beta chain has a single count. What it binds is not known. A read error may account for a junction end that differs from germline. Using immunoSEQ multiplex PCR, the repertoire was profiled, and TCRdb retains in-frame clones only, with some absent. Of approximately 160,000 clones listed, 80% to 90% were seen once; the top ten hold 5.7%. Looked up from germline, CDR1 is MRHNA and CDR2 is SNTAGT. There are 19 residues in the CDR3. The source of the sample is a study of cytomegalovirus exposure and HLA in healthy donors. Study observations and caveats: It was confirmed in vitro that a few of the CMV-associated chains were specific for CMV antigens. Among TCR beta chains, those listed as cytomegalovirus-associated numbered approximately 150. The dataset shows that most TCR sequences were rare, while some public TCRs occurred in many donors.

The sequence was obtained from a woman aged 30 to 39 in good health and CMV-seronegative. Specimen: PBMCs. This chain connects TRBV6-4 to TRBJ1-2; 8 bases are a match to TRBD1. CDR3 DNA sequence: TGTGTCAGCAGCCCACCGTTACTTCGGACAGGGAGGATTTCGTTCGGCTACACCTTC. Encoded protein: CVSSPPLLRTGRISFGYTF.